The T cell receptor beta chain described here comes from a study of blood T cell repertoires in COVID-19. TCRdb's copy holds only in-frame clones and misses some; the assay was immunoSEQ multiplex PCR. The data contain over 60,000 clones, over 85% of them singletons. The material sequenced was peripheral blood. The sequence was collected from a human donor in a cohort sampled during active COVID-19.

This CDR3 is CASSSRQRGNTDTQYF. CDR3 DNA sequence: TGTGCCAGCAGCTCCCGACAGCGGGGGAACACAGATACGCAGTATTTT. V usage is TRBV7-2 and J usage is TRBJ2-3, with 8 bases aligning to TRBD2. V was clipped by 4 bases and J by 2 bases; unmatched bases: 8. Germline V gene lookup returns CDR1 SGHTA and CDR2 FQGNSA. The CDR3 extends over 16 amino acids.